A selection of T cell receptor beta chains follows, all from one sample in a study of patients and donors after allogeneic stem cell transplantation. TCRdb used MiXCR to reprocess the RT-PCR reads, holding one entry per CDR3 protein. The sample includes some 880,000 distinct CDR3 sequences, approximately 18% of them seen just once. Sequencing was done on a sample of blood, either unsorted or a sorted T cell fraction (not recorded which). The receptors derive from a human donor who was either an allogeneic HSCT recipient or a stem cell or donor lymphocyte infusion donor (not recorded which). It is not recorded whose cells these are; they may come from a transplant donor. Each CDR3 is given with its conserved first and last residue. The order of the fields is CDR3 DNA, CDR3 protein, D gene, clone size, J gene, V gene, CDR3 length. The D gene is left open where the match is weak. Part of the rows lack a size; the others show once, few, many or a class for expanded clones.

CDR3nt: TGTGCCACCAGCCGAGAAAGGGACAGAGGCCCTTTTGGCACTGAAGCTTTCTTT
CDR3aa: CATSRERDRGPFGTEAFF
d_gene: TRBD1
abundance: .
j_gene: TRBJ1-1
v_gene: TRBV15
len: 18

CDR3nt: TGCGCCAGCAGCCAAAGTTTTGAAGCCAACGGCTACACCTTC
CDR3aa: CASSQSFEANGYTF
d_gene: .
abundance: few
j_gene: TRBJ1-2
v_gene: TRBV4-1
len: 14

CDR3nt: TGTGCCAGCAGCTTAGGACAGGTATACAACACTGAAGCTTTCTTT
CDR3aa: CASSLGQVYNTEAFF
d_gene: .
abundance: .
j_gene: TRBJ1-1
v_gene: TRBV11-3
len: 15

CDR3nt: TGTGCCAGCAGCCTTGTCAGCGGGAGAGTCTACGAGCAGTACTTC
CDR3aa: CASSLVSGRVYEQYF
d_gene: TRBD2
abundance: .
j_gene: TRBJ2-7
v_gene: TRBV7-9
len: 15

CDR3nt: TGCGCCAGCAGCTCGACAGTCCGGACAGGGATAGAGCAGTACTTC
CDR3aa: CASSSTVRTGIEQYF
d_gene: TRBD1
abundance: few
j_gene: TRBJ2-7
v_gene: TRBV5-1
len: 15

CDR3nt: TGTGCCAGCAGTTACTTACAGGGAGGGGCCTTGAACACTGAAGCTTTCTTT
CDR3aa: CASSYLQGGALNTEAFF
d_gene: .
abundance: .
j_gene: TRBJ1-1
v_gene: TRBV6-5
len: 17

CDR3nt: TGTGCCAGCAGCGTAGAAGGGACGGCGCAGTACTTC
CDR3aa: CASSVEGTAQYF
d_gene: .
abundance: .
j_gene: TRBJ2-7
v_gene: TRBV9
len: 12

CDR3nt: TGTGCCAGCAGTTTGTTCGGTCGTTGGGACGGTGAGACCTACGAGCAGTACTTC
CDR3aa: CASSLFGRWDGETYEQYF
d_gene: .
abundance: .
j_gene: TRBJ2-7
v_gene: TRBV12-3/TRBV12-4
len: 18

CDR3nt: TGCGCCAGCAGCTCCTCCTCCAGCGGGAGGGCGAATGAGCAGTTCTTC
CDR3aa: CASSSSSSGRANEQFF
d_gene: TRBD2
abundance: .
j_gene: TRBJ2-1
v_gene: TRBV5-1
len: 16

CDR3nt: TGTGCCAGCGGAGGATCGGGACTAGCGAGAACTAGCACAGATACGCAGTATTTT
CDR3aa: CASGGSGLARTSTDTQYF
d_gene: TRBD2
abundance: many
j_gene: TRBJ2-3
v_gene: TRBV25-1
len: 18

CDR3nt: TGCGCCAGCAGCCCCTACTCGACAGGGGCGAACACTGAAGCTTTCTTT
CDR3aa: CASSPYSTGANTEAFF
d_gene: TRBD1
abundance: .
j_gene: TRBJ1-1
v_gene: TRBV5-1
len: 16

CDR3nt: TGTGCCACCCAACCTACAGGACCAAATCAGCCCCAGCATTTT
CDR3aa: CATQPTGPNQPQHF
d_gene: .
abundance: .
j_gene: TRBJ1-5
v_gene: TRBV24-1
len: 14

CDR3nt: TGTGCCAGCAGAGATGGGACTAGCGGTAGCACAGATACGCAGTATTTT
CDR3aa: CASRDGTSGSTDTQYF
d_gene: TRBD2
abundance: few
j_gene: TRBJ2-3
v_gene: TRBV5-5
len: 16

CDR3nt: TGTGCCAGCAGCTCCGGGACTAGTATATCCTACGAGCAGTACTTC
CDR3aa: CASSSGTSISYEQYF
d_gene: TRBD2
abundance: once
j_gene: TRBJ2-7
v_gene: TRBV12-3/TRBV12-4
len: 15

CDR3nt: TGCGCCAGCAGCTTTAGGCCCGGGACAGGGTTCCTAGCCAAAAACATTCAGTACTTC
CDR3aa: CASSFRPGTGFLAKNIQYF
d_gene: TRBD1
abundance: few
j_gene: TRBJ2-4
v_gene: TRBV5-1
len: 19

CDR3nt: TGTGCCAGCACTTTCGTACCCGGGACGCTATCTGGGTACGGCTACACCTTC
CDR3aa: CASTFVPGTLSGYGYTF
d_gene: .
abundance: few
j_gene: TRBJ1-2
v_gene: TRBV12-3/TRBV12-4
len: 17

CDR3nt: TGTGCCAGCAGCTTGGCGACAAGCGGGAACTATGGCTACACCTTC
CDR3aa: CASSLATSGNYGYTF
d_gene: .
abundance: few
j_gene: TRBJ1-2
v_gene: TRBV7-9
len: 15

CDR3nt: TGTGCCAGCAGCCGTCCGGAAAAAAATCAGCCCCAGCATTTT
CDR3aa: CASSRPEKNQPQHF
d_gene: .
abundance: .
j_gene: TRBJ1-5
v_gene: TRBV4-2
len: 14

CDR3nt: TGTGCCAGCAGTTTACAGGGCTTGGGGCAGCCCCAGCATTTT
CDR3aa: CASSLQGLGQPQHF
d_gene: .
abundance: few
j_gene: TRBJ1-5
v_gene: TRBV12-3/TRBV12-4
len: 14

CDR3nt: TGTGCCAGCAGCCTAAGACACAGGGGTGGAGAGACCCAGTACTTC
CDR3aa: CASSLRHRGGETQYF
d_gene: TRBD1
abundance: few
j_gene: TRBJ2-5
v_gene: TRBV5-5
len: 15

CDR3nt: TGTGCCAGCAGCGCCAGAGCAGGCACAACTAATGAAAAACTGTTTTTT
CDR3aa: CASSARAGTTNEKLFF
d_gene: .
abundance: .
j_gene: TRBJ1-4
v_gene: TRBV9
len: 16

CDR3nt: TGTGCCAGCAGCGGATCGGGAGCTTACACAGATACGCAGTATTTT
CDR3aa: CASSGSGAYTDTQYF
d_gene: .
abundance: many
j_gene: TRBJ2-3
v_gene: TRBV9
len: 15

CDR3nt: TGTGCCAGCCGGCGGGGCGATGGCTACACCTTC
CDR3aa: CASRRGDGYTF
d_gene: .
abundance: few
j_gene: TRBJ1-2
v_gene: TRBV6-6
len: 11

CDR3nt: TGTGCCACCAGTGATCCCCGCGGGGGAACTACTCGAGAGACCCAGTACTTC
CDR3aa: CATSDPRGGTTRETQYF
d_gene: TRBD2
abundance: few
j_gene: TRBJ2-5
v_gene: TRBV24-1
len: 17

CDR3nt: TGTGCCAGCAGTGAGAACAGGGGAGGGATGAACACTGAAGCTTTCTTT
CDR3aa: CASSENRGGMNTEAFF
d_gene: TRBD1
abundance: .
j_gene: TRBJ1-1
v_gene: TRBV25-1
len: 16

CDR3nt: TGTGCCAGCACCCCCCGTCGGGGGTTTTACGGGAATGAGCAGTTCTTC
CDR3aa: CASTPRRGFYGNEQFF
d_gene: .
abundance: .
j_gene: TRBJ2-1
v_gene: TRBV12-3/TRBV12-4
len: 16

CDR3nt: TGCGCCAGCAGGAGGACAGGGCCAACCGGGGAGCTGTTTTTT
CDR3aa: CASRRTGPTGELFF
d_gene: TRBD1
abundance: .
j_gene: TRBJ2-2
v_gene: TRBV10-2
len: 14

CDR3nt: TGCAGTGCTAGAATGGCCGGACGAACCTACGAGCAGTACTTC
CDR3aa: CSARMAGRTYEQYF
d_gene: .
abundance: few
j_gene: TRBJ2-7
v_gene: TRBV20-1
len: 14

CDR3nt: TGTGCCAGCAGCACAGGACTAGCGGGAGGCCGGGGCACCGGGGAGCTGTTTTTT
CDR3aa: CASSTGLAGGRGTGELFF
d_gene: TRBD2
abundance: .
j_gene: TRBJ2-2
v_gene: TRBV9
len: 18

CDR3nt: TGTGCCAGCTCACCATCGTTTGACAGGGGGCAGGCCCTCCACTTT
CDR3aa: CASSPSFDRGQALHF
d_gene: TRBD1
abundance: .
j_gene: TRBJ1-6
v_gene: TRBV18
len: 15

CDR3nt: TGTGCCAGCAGCTTAAACGGACTAGCTCGGTATGAGCAGTTCTTC
CDR3aa: CASSLNGLARYEQFF
d_gene: TRBD2
abundance: few
j_gene: TRBJ2-1
v_gene: TRBV11-2
len: 15

CDR3nt: TGTGCCAGCAGTCCGGGGGGAAAAACTAATGAAAAACTGTTTTTT
CDR3aa: CASSPGGKTNEKLFF
d_gene: .
abundance: .
j_gene: TRBJ1-4
v_gene: TRBV6-1
len: 15

CDR3nt: TGTGCCAGCAGTTCCCTGGCCGCGGAGAAGAGCTCCTACGAGCAGTACTTC
CDR3aa: CASSSLAAEKSSYEQYF
d_gene: .
abundance: .
j_gene: TRBJ2-7
v_gene: TRBV27
len: 17

CDR3nt: TGTGCCAGCAGTGACCACGGGGTACAATTGTCTGGAAACACCATATATTTT
CDR3aa: CASSDHGVQLSGNTIYF
d_gene: .
abundance: .
j_gene: TRBJ1-3
v_gene: TRBV6-1
len: 17

CDR3nt: TGTGCCAGCAGCTTACGGGGGAGGGGCCGCCAAAATGAGCAGTTCTTC
CDR3aa: CASSLRGRGRQNEQFF
d_gene: TRBD2
abundance: .
j_gene: TRBJ2-1
v_gene: TRBV11-3
len: 16

CDR3nt: TGTGCCACCACTGGGGGGGGTAAAGGGGGCAATGAGCAGTTCTTC
CDR3aa: CATTGGGKGGNEQFF
d_gene: .
abundance: few
j_gene: TRBJ2-1
v_gene: TRBV28
len: 15

CDR3nt: TGCGCCAGCAGCCAAGAGTGGGGGGCTGGAAACACCATATATTTT
CDR3aa: CASSQEWGAGNTIYF
d_gene: .
abundance: .
j_gene: TRBJ1-3
v_gene: TRBV4-3
len: 15

CDR3nt: TGTGCCAGCAGTCCCGGTGGAGGGCCCCAGCATTTT
CDR3aa: CASSPGGGPQHF
d_gene: .
abundance: .
j_gene: TRBJ1-5
v_gene: TRBV12-3/TRBV12-4
len: 12

CDR3nt: TGCGCCAGCAGCCAAGCTCGAGAGCCCGGTCACATTCAGTACTTC
CDR3aa: CASSQAREPGHIQYF
d_gene: .
abundance: .
j_gene: TRBJ2-4
v_gene: TRBV4-3
len: 15

CDR3nt: TGTGCCAGCAGCCAAGAGCGGGGGGCGCTCCGGGAGCTGTTTTTT
CDR3aa: CASSQERGALRELFF
d_gene: TRBD2
abundance: .
j_gene: TRBJ2-2
v_gene: TRBV3-1
len: 15

CDR3nt: TGTGCCAGCAGTTACCGGGACGGGGGCGGCAAGCAGTATTTT
CDR3aa: CASSYRDGGGKQYF
d_gene: .
abundance: .
j_gene: TRBJ2-3
v_gene: TRBV6-5
len: 14

CDR3nt: TGTGCCAGCAGCCAAGGGGGGGGCGCAAGCGCAGATACGCAGTATTTT
CDR3aa: CASSQGGGASADTQYF
d_gene: .
abundance: many
j_gene: TRBJ2-3
v_gene: TRBV12-3/TRBV12-4
len: 16

CDR3nt: TGTGCCAGCAGCCAAGAGGAGGGCGGTTTGGGTCGCACACATACGCAGTATTTT
CDR3aa: CASSQEEGGLGRTHTQYF
d_gene: .
abundance: .
j_gene: TRBJ2-3
v_gene: TRBV4-2
len: 18

CDR3nt: TGCGCCAGCAGCCAAGCTCGGCAGCCCAGTTCCTACGAGCAGTACTTC
CDR3aa: CASSQARQPSSYEQYF
d_gene: .
abundance: few
j_gene: TRBJ2-7
v_gene: TRBV10-2
len: 16

CDR3nt: TGTGCCAGCAGCCAGGGTTGGGAAAAACTGTTTTTT
CDR3aa: CASSQGWEKLFF
d_gene: .
abundance: .
j_gene: TRBJ1-4
v_gene: TRBV2
len: 12

CDR3nt: TGTGCCAGCAGCCTCAGGGAACCTGGGGCCAACGTCCTGACTTTC
CDR3aa: CASSLREPGANVLTF
d_gene: .
abundance: .
j_gene: TRBJ2-6
v_gene: TRBV3-1
len: 15

CDR3nt: TGTGCCAGCAGCCAGACGAGGGACAGGGTATCAGATACGCAGTATTTT
CDR3aa: CASSQTRDRVSDTQYF
d_gene: TRBD1
abundance: few
j_gene: TRBJ2-3
v_gene: TRBV7-9
len: 16

CDR3nt: TGTGCCAGCACCGCTGGCGTCACGTCAGAGACCCAGTACTTC
CDR3aa: CASTAGVTSETQYF
d_gene: .
abundance: many
j_gene: TRBJ2-5
v_gene: TRBV12-3/TRBV12-4
len: 14

CDR3nt: TGTGCCAGCAGTTTCACCCGGGACATCTCCAATTCACCCCTCCACTTT
CDR3aa: CASSFTRDISNSPLHF
d_gene: .
abundance: .
j_gene: TRBJ1-6
v_gene: TRBV7-9
len: 16

CDR3nt: TGTGCCAGCAGCTTCACCCCCAGCCGCGATGGCTACACCTTC
CDR3aa: CASSFTPSRDGYTF
d_gene: .
abundance: many
j_gene: TRBJ1-2
v_gene: TRBV5-5
len: 14

CDR3nt: TGTGCCAGCAGCGTCCACCGAGGGGGTCACTATGGCTACACCTTC
CDR3aa: CASSVHRGGHYGYTF
d_gene: .
abundance: .
j_gene: TRBJ1-2
v_gene: TRBV9
len: 15